This T cell receptor (beta chain) originates from a study of cytomegalovirus exposure and HLA in healthy donors. Study findings and constraints: TCR beta V- and J-gene trimming, according to a later analysis, was linked to a missense DCLRE1C variant.

Vbeta (60) and Jbeta (13) primers were used in the PCR. Using immunoSEQ multiplex PCR, the repertoire was profiled, and TCRdb retains in-frame clones only, with some absent. This table holds about 42,000 clones. The germline CDR1 and CDR2 sequences are LGHNA and YNFKEQ. This CDR3 is 14 amino acids long. V was trimmed by 1 base and J by 1 base, leaving 7 bases between them. In regard to this clone: Its antigen is as yet unknown.

The source of this sequence is a young man in good health and CMV-seronegative. The chain is built from TRBV4-2 and TRBJ1-1; D unclear. Sequenced material: PBMCs. Written as DNA, the CDR3 is TGTGCCAGCAGCCAAGCGGGTAGGAACACTGAAGCTTTCTTT. Its protein product is CASSQAGRNTEAFF.